This TCR beta chain derives from a study of vaccination effects on CD4 cells after COVID-19. Study-wide results and limits: Long after vaccination, the clones induced by infection and by vaccine shrank markedly in size.

Concerning this clone: What it recognizes is unknown.

TCRdb's table, derived via immunoSEQ multiplex PCR, lists solely in-frame clones and lacks some. The sample holds about 40,000 clones, approximately 70% seen once. At the end of less than 12 days of culture, CD4+ T cells were isolated. BNT162b2 vaccine or mRNA-1273 vaccine was given to participants in two doses. Germline loops: CDR1 MNHEY, CDR2 SVGAGI. The CDR3 runs 15 residues. The V segment lost 1 base and the J segment 0 bases; nucleotides outside the gene matches: 2. The receptor was isolated from a human donor who received a COVID-19 vaccine. The gene calls are TRBV6-5 and TRBJ2-5; the match to TRBD2 covers 7 bases. The sample here was CD4+ T cells from PBMCs cultured without peptide, taken after COVID-19 vaccination. CDR3 coding DNA: TGTGCCAGCAGTTACTACAGCGGGAACCAAGAGACCCAGTACTTC. This sequence encodes CASSYYSGNQETQYF.